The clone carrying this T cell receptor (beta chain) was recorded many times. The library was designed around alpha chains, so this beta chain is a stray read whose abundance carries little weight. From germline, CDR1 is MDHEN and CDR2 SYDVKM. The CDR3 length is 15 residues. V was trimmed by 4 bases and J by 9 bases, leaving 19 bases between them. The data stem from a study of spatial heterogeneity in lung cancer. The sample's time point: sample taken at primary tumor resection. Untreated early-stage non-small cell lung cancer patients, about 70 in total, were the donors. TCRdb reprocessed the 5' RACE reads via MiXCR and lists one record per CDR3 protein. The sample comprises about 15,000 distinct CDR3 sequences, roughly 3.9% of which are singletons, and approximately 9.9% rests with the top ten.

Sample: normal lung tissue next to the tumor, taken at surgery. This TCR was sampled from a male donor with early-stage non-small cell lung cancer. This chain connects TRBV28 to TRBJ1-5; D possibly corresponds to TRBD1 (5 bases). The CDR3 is CASSSSGTAEGPQHF. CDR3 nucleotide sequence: TGTGCCAGCAGTTCCTCCGGGACCGCGGAAGGGCCCCAGCATTTT.